These 31 T cell receptor beta chains were sequenced from one sample in a study of human thymus T cells. Clones were sequenced by immunoSEQ multiplex PCR, and TCRdb holds only the in-frame ones, with some missing. The table shows some 50,000 clones, with just under 95% occurring only once. Sequenced material: blood. These receptors were obtained from a girl under three years old with a congenital heart defect but otherwise immunologically healthy.

This clone was seen only once. The chain has TRBV6-6 and TRBJ2-1; 14 bases match TRBD2. V dropped 5 bases and J dropped 7; count of bases not matched to a gene: 1. This CDR3 region has 14 residues. From germline, CDR1 is MNHNY and CDR2 SVGAGI (reference sequence). As DNA, the CDR3 is TGTGCCAGCAGTGGGACTAGCGGGAGTAATGAGCAGTTCTTC. It yields the protein CASSGTSGSNEQFF.

On this clone itself: Other DNA sequences in the same sample also yield this CDR3. This sequence joins TRBV25-1 and TRBJ1-4; D is undetermined. The germline V gene has CDR1 MGHDK and CDR2 SYGVNS. The CDR3 spans 15 residues. The germline V and J ends were trimmed by 3 bases and 7 bases, with 15 bases remaining between them. The chain's CDR3 is CASSDPIPSGEKLFF. CDR3 DNA sequence: TGTGCCAGCAGTGACCCCATCCCATCGGGTGAAAAACTGTTTTTT.

J is TRBJ2-7 and V is TRBV7-2; 10 positions match TRBD2. CDR3 length: 15 residues. Trimming removed 1 base from V and 9 bases from J; junction bases left unmatched: 9. Germline V gene data show CDR1 as SGHTA and CDR2 as FQGNSA. In DNA, the CDR3 is TGTGCCAGCAGCTTAGGGGCGGGACTAGCGAGGGTGCAGTACTTC. It is translated as CASSLGAGLARVQYF. Full variable domain (outside the CDR3, taken from reference TRBV7-2 and TRBJ2-7): GAGVSQSPSNKVTEKGKDVELRCDPISGHTALYWYRQSLGQGLEFLIYFQGNSAPDKSGLPSDRFSAERTGGSVSTLTIQRTQQEDSAVYLCASSLGAGLARVQYFGPGTRLTVT.

This chain uses TRBV5-1 with TRBJ2-1; TRBD2 matches at 13 bases. The CDR3 is 19 amino acids. Germline loops: CDR1 SGHRS, CDR2 YFSETQ. V lost 4 bases, J lost 8 bases, and 18 bases stayed unmatched. The CDR3 DNA is TGCGCCAGCAGCACCAGACTAGCGGGAGGCCCATCGACCTTGGATGAGCAGTTCTTC. Translation: CASSTRLAGGPSTLDEQFF.

The chain couples TRBV10-2 to TRBJ2-3; D might be TRBD1 (5 bases). Trimming took 8 bases from V and 5 from J, leaving 14 bases between them. CDR1 and CDR2 from the germline V gene are WSHSY and SAAADI. CDR3 length: 13 residues. The DNA for the CDR3 is TGCGCCAGCGGCCCAGGGAAGGGAGATACGCAGTATTTT. Translation gives CASGPGKGDTQYF.

The V call is TRBV6-1, the J call TRBJ2-1; D might be TRBD1 (5 bases). Germline CDR1 and CDR2: MNHNS and SASEGT. The CDR3 runs 12 residues. Trimming cost V 11 bases and J 8 bases, with 16 bases left between them. The DNA for the CDR3 is TGTGCCTGCTCAGGCAGGGCCGATGAGCAGTTCTTC. This encodes CACSGRADEQFF.

The rearrangement links TRBV6-5 to TRBJ2-1, with 7 nucleotides matching TRBD1. The CDR3 extends over 14 amino acids. Germline trimming cut 8 bases from V and 4 bases from J; bases unmatched to any gene: 8. Germline loops: CDR1 MNHEY, CDR2 SVGAGI. The CDR3 DNA reads TGTGCCAGCTCGGGGCAGGGGGTGTACAATGAGCAGTTCTTC. Protein product: CASSGQGVYNEQFF.

V is TRBV10-2 and J is TRBJ2-7; 11 nucleotides align to TRBD2. Germline CDR1 reads WSHSY; CDR2 reads SAAADI. V trimming: 7 bases; J trimming: 0 bases; junction bases outside the gene matches: 8. The CDR3 covers 16 residues. The CDR3: CASTVAGGGSSYEQYF. In DNA, the CDR3 is TGCGCCAGCACGGTAGCGGGAGGGGGAAGCTCCTACGAGCAGTACTTC.

The chain uses TRBV5-1 and TRBJ1-1; the D gene is possibly TRBD1 (6 bases). V lost 0 bases, J lost 4 bases, and 10 bases lay in between. Germline assignment: CDR1 SGHRS and CDR2 YFSETQ. The CDR3 has 14 residues. CDR3 nucleotide sequence: TGCGCCAGCAGCTTGGAGGGGGTGGCCACTGAAGCTTTCTTT. It codes for CASSLEGVATEAFF. Full variable domain (rest looked up from reference TRBV5-1 and TRBJ1-1): KAGVTQTPRYLIKTRGQQVTLSCSPISGHRSVSWYQQTPGQGLQFLFEYFSETQRNKGNFPGRFSGRQFSNSRSEMNVSTLELGDSALYLCASSLEGVATEAFFGQGTRLTVV.

This clone was recorded only once. CDR3 coding DNA: TGTGCCAGCAGGGGACTAGAAATTGAGCAGTTCTTC. It codes for CASRGLEIEQFF. J is TRBJ2-1 and V is TRBV2; 8 bases agree with TRBD2. The V gene end was trimmed by 6 bases and the J gene end by 9 bases; junction bases not matched to a gene: 4. Germline CDR1 and CDR2: SNHLY and FYNNEI. The CDR3 spans 12 residues.

This chain uses TRBV2 with TRBJ2-3, with D perhaps matching TRBD2 (6 bases). With 7 bases removed from V and 1 base from J, the gap between germline ends came to 15 bases. Germline V gene sequence: CDR1 SNHLY, CDR2 FYNNEI. The CDR3 runs to 15 residues. The CDR3 loop reads CASIFLGGRTDTQYF. DNA for the CDR3: TGTGCCAGCATCTTTTTGGGGGGACGCACAGATACGCAGTATTTT.

In DNA, the CDR3 is TGTGCCAGTAGCGGGAGTAAAAGGGGCGAGCAGTACTTC. Its protein product is CASSGSKRGEQYF. The chain joins TRBV2 to TRBJ2-7, with 9 bases that match TRBD2. The length of the CDR3 is 13 residues. CDR1 is SNHLY, CDR2 FYNNEI, per germline. The junction had 9 bases not matched to a gene; V was cut back by 9 bases and J by 6 bases.

The chain employs TRBV7-9 and TRBJ2-1; D is unclear. The CDR3 spans 14 residues. V gave up 9 bases and J gave up 6 bases, with 18 bases separating them. Germline V gives CDR1 SEHNR, CDR2 FQNEAQ (reference sequence). CDR3 nucleotides: TGTGCCAGTCGATTGGACGGGTTCTCCAATGAGCAGTTCTTC. Amino acids: CASRLDGFSNEQFF.

V usage is TRBV30 and J usage is TRBJ2-7, with 9 bases lining up with TRBD1. The CDR3 length is 15 residues. The germline gives CDR1 GTSNPN, CDR2 SVGIG (reference sequence). Trimming cost V 1 base and J 1 base; bases outside gene matches: 5. Here the CDR3 reads CAWSEPDRGSYEQYF. Here the CDR3 DNA reads TGTGCCTGGAGTGAACCGGACAGGGGATCCTACGAGCAGTACTTC.

The chain combines TRBV4-1 with TRBJ2-1; 9 bases are shared with TRBD1. The length of the CDR3 is 15 residues. V dropped 3 bases and J dropped 7; count of bases not matched to a gene: 7. The germline gives CDR1 MGHRA, CDR2 YSYEKL. The CDR3 loop is CASSHRGQGVNEQFF. CDR3 coding DNA: TGCGCCAGCAGCCATAGGGGACAGGGAGTAAATGAGCAGTTCTTC.

V usage is TRBV6-1 and J usage is TRBJ2-1, with TRBD2 as a possible D gene (6 bases). The V gene's germline CDR1 is MNHNS and CDR2 SASEGT. V was shortened by 4 bases and J by 8 bases, with 6 bases between the two germline ends. The CDR3 runs 11 residues. The CDR3 DNA reads TGTGCCAGCAGTGGGAGGGATGAGCAGTTCTTC. Residues: CASSGRDEQFF.

The chain joins TRBV11-2 to TRBJ2-5, with D perhaps TRBD2 (6 bases). The length of the CDR3 is 14 residues. Germline V gene sequence: CDR1 SGHAT, CDR2 FQNNGV. Trimming pared 5 bases from V and 0 bases from J, leaving 10 bases between. The DNA for the CDR3 is TGTGCCAGCAGCCATAGCGGAAACCAAGAGACCCAGTACTTC. Amino acid sequence: CASSHSGNQETQYF.

This chain uses TRBV19 with TRBJ2-2, with D perhaps matching TRBD1 (5 bases). This CDR3 region has 17 residues. Per the germline V gene, CDR1 is LNHDA and CDR2 is SQIVND (reference sequence). V was trimmed by 5 bases and J by 7 bases, leaving 23 bases between them. In DNA, the CDR3 is TGTGCCAGTAGTTTCACTCCAGGGTTTTTGATCGGCGGGGAGCTGTTTTTT. Its translation is CASSFTPGFLIGGELFF.

This chain connects TRBV27 to TRBJ2-3; maybe TRBD1 (6 bases). Trimming left V 1 base short and J 2 bases short, with 10 bases between. Germline V CDR1 and CDR2: MNHEY, SMNVEV (reference sequence). CDR3 size: 15 residues. CDR3 region: CASSLWGLFTDTQYF. DNA for the CDR3: TGTGCCAGCAGTTTATGGGGGCTTTTCACAGATACGCAGTATTTT.

V is TRBV11-2 and J is TRBJ1-1, with D possibly being TRBD1 (5 bases). Germline lookup yields CDR1 SGHAT and CDR2 FQNNGV. V lost 5 bases to trimming and J lost 1 base, with 11 bases between them. The CDR3 covers 14 residues. The CDR3 DNA is TGTGCCAGCAGCCGATATCAGGGGAACACTGAAGCTTTCTTT. Translating gives CASSRYQGNTEAFF.

CDR3 in DNA: TGTGCCAGCCGAATCCAGGTCGACTATGGCTACACCTTC. It encodes CASRIQVDYGYTF. V and J are TRBV6-1 and TRBJ1-2; no reliable D call. Looked up from germline, CDR1 is MNHNS and CDR2 is SASEGT. The length of the CDR3 is 13 residues. V lost 8 bases to trimming and J lost 3 bases, with 13 bases between them.

This chain joins TRBV7-3 and TRBJ2-1; weak D call: TRBD1 (7 bases). The CDR3 contains 13 residues. The V end lost 5 bases, the J end lost 4 bases, and 9 bases lay between the germline ends. Looked up from germline, CDR1 is SGHTA and CDR2 is FQGTGA. Here the CDR3 DNA reads TGTGCCAGCAGCCAGGGGGGTTACAATGAGCAGTTCTTC. Translation: CASSQGGYNEQFF.

The chain recombines TRBV5-6 with TRBJ1-2; TRBD1 matches at 10 bases. Germline trimming cut 3 bases from V and 8 bases from J; bases unmatched to any gene: 7. Looked up from germline, CDR1 is SGHDT and CDR2 is YYEEEE. This CDR3 comprises 14 residues. This CDR3 is CASSSDDRGLGYTF. In nucleotides, the CDR3 is TGTGCCAGCAGCTCCGACGACAGGGGGCTCGGCTACACCTTC.

This chain joins TRBV27 and TRBJ1-5, with TRBD1 identical over 7 bases. Germline V lookup: CDR1 MNHEY, CDR2 SMNVEV (reference sequence). V shed 5 bases, J shed 6 bases, and the junction held 7 bases outside the gene matches. The CDR3 is 14 amino acids. The DNA for the CDR3 is TGTGCCAGCAGTGTGACAGGGTGGACTCAGCCCCAGCATTTT. Translated, it gives CASSVTGWTQPQHF.

The chain couples TRBV30 to TRBJ1-4; TRBD1 matches 8 bases. In germline, CDR1 is GTSNPN, CDR2 SVGIG (reference sequence). The CDR3 loop spans 19 amino acids. V shed 1 base, J shed 2 bases, and the junction held 15 bases outside the gene matches. Here the CDR3 DNA reads TGTGCCTGGAGTGCGTGGGGGACAGGTAAGCGTTGGACTAATGAAAAACTGTTTTTT. Translating it yields CAWSAWGTGKRWTNEKLFF.

The rearrangement uses TRBV14 and TRBJ1-1, with 8 bases identical to TRBD1. From germline, CDR1 is SGHDN and CDR2 FVKESK. This CDR3 comprises 14 residues. V was pared by 4 bases and J by 3 bases, with 4 bases of the junction left unmatched. The CDR3: CASSRTGWDTEAFF. In DNA, the CDR3 is TGTGCCAGCAGCCGGACAGGGTGGGACACTGAAGCTTTCTTT.

This chain connects TRBV18 to TRBJ2-2; TRBD2 is a possible D gene (6 bases). The CDR3 extends over 16 amino acids. From germline, CDR1 is KGHSH and CDR2 LQKENI. Trimming left V 4 bases short and J 4 bases short, with 16 bases between. Here the CDR3 DNA reads TGTGCCAGCTCACAAATTGGAGGGCCAGTCACCGGGGAGCTGTTTTTT. Translation gives CASSQIGGPVTGELFF.

The chain combines TRBV28 with TRBJ2-7; D could derive from TRBD1 or TRBD2 (5 bases each). The V end lost 8 bases, the J end lost 2 bases, and 19 bases lay between the germline ends. CDR1 is MDHEN and CDR2 is SYDVKM in the germline V gene. The CDR3 runs to 15 residues. Here the CDR3 DNA reads TGTGCCAGCGGGGACGGAGGCGATACCACCTACGAGCAGTACTTC. The encoded protein is CASGDGGDTTYEQYF.

V gene TRBV6-5 combines with J gene TRBJ2-1; D is possibly TRBD1 (6 bases). The CDR3 covers 16 residues. Germline CDR1 reads MNHEY; CDR2 reads SVGAGI. The germline V and J ends were trimmed by 0 bases and 1 base, with 10 bases remaining between them. The CDR3: CASSYSRQASYNEQFF. The CDR3 DNA reads TGTGCCAGCAGTTACTCGAGACAGGCATCCTACAATGAGCAGTTCTTC.

The genes are TRBV7-9 and TRBJ2-1; the D gene is possibly TRBD1 (5 bases). Trimming cost V 5 bases and J 5 bases, with 19 bases left between them. This CDR3 region has 16 residues. Germline V gene sequence: CDR1 SEHNR, CDR2 FQNEAQ (reference sequence). CDR3 amino acids: CASSPEGLPGNNEQFF. The DNA of the CDR3 is TGTGCCAGCAGCCCGGAAGGGCTTCCAGGGAACAATGAGCAGTTCTTC.

Remarks on this clone: At one of its ends the junction is not consistent with the germline gene, which may arise from a read error. The rearrangement joins TRBV20-1 to TRBJ2-7; TRBD1 is a possible D gene (5 bases). CDR1 and CDR2 from the germline V gene are DFQATT and SNEGSKA (reference sequence). This CDR3 is built from 10 residues. CDR3 region: CSALGQGRNF. CDR3 nucleotide sequence: TGCAGTGCCCTTGGGCAGGGCCGGAACTTC.